The rows below give T cell receptor beta chains drawn from one sample of a study of blood T cells in healthy people across ages. TCRdb passed the 5' RACE reads through MiXCR, listing each CDR3 protein once. The table lists fewer than 900,000 distinct CDR3 sequences, around 34% of them singletons. The sequenced material came from blood. The receptors were gathered from a man between 18 and 35 years old in good health. The CDR3 runs from the conserved cysteine through the conserved F or W. D genes are given only for firm matches. The size field is filled for only some rows; it gives once, few, many or a size class.

cdr3_nt	cdr3_aa	cdr3_length	clone_size	j_call	v_call	d_call
TGTGCCATCAGTGCGGGGAGTTCCTACGAGCAGTACTTC	CAISAGSSYEQYF	13	NA	TRBJ2-7	TRBV10-3	NA
TGTGCCAGTAGTATGGGACAGCTGAAAAACATTCAGTACTTC	CASSMGQLKNIQYF	14	few	TRBJ2-4	TRBV19	TRBD1
TGTGCCAGCAGGATTAGGGGTGGGGAGTATTCACCCCTCCACTTT	CASRIRGGEYSPLHF	15	NA	TRBJ1-6	TRBV27	NA
TGTGCCAGCAGTTTAGGTCCCGACAGGGGATGCGAGCAGTACTTC	CASSLGPDRGCEQYF	15	many	TRBJ2-7	TRBV12-3/TRBV12-4	TRBD1
TGCGCCAGCAGCCAAGATCCCCTAGCAACAACGTTCAATGAGCAGTTCTTC	CASSQDPLATTFNEQFF	17	many	TRBJ2-1	TRBV4-3	NA
TGCAGTGCCTATTCAGTGAACACTGAAGCTTTCTTT	CSAYSVNTEAFF	12	few	TRBJ1-1	TRBV20-1	NA
TGTGCCATCAGTGAGTCGGGCGGGAGGAGGAAAGAGACCCAGTACTTC	CAISESGGRRKETQYF	16	NA	TRBJ2-5	TRBV10-3	TRBD2
TGTGCCGGCAGTTTTACAGGGGGCAATGCTGAAGCTTTCTTT	CAGSFTGGNAEAFF	14	NA	TRBJ1-1	TRBV12-3/TRBV12-4	TRBD1
TGTGCCAGCAGTGCAAGCGCCTTAGCTAACTATGGCCACACCTTC	CASSASALANYGHTF	15	NA	TRBJ1-2	TRBV27	NA
TGTGCCATCAGGGGGACAAGCGAAAAACTGTTTTTT	CAIRGTSEKLFF	12	many	TRBJ1-4	TRBV10-3	NA
TGTGCCAGCAGCCCTCAGACTAGCGGGGCCAATGAGCAGTACTTC	CASSPQTSGANEQYF	15	NA	TRBJ2-5	TRBV7-3	TRBD2
TGTGCCAGCAGCCCCTTTGATGGTAGCGGGGGGGCTTTCCGTTGCGAGCAGTACTTC	CASSPFDGSGGAFRCEQYF	19	few	TRBJ2-7	TRBV4-2	TRBD2
TGTGCCAGCAGCTGGGGAGTGTCGGGGGAGCTGTTTTTT	CASSWGVSGELFF	13	NA	TRBJ2-2	TRBV11-2	NA
TGTGCCAGCAGGCATCAACCGTATGGCTACACCTTC	CASRHQPYGYTF	12	few	TRBJ1-2	TRBV6-2/TRBV6-3	NA
TGTGCCAGCAGTTTAGGGACAGGGAGGGAAGAGACCCAGTACTTC	CASSLGTGREETQYF	15	NA	TRBJ2-5	TRBV12-3/TRBV12-4	NA
TGCGCCAGCAGCTCCGGGACAGCCCTCTACAATGAGCAGTACTTC	CASSSGTALYNEQYF	15	NA	TRBJ2-7	TRBV5-1	TRBD1
TGTGCCTGGAGTGTAAACCGGATAGATACGCAGTATTTT	CAWSVNRIDTQYF	13	NA	TRBJ2-3	TRBV30	NA
TGTGCCAGCAGTCCCCTGACAGGGACCTACGAGCAGTACTTC	CASSPLTGTYEQYF	14	NA	TRBJ2-7	TRBV6-5	TRBD1
TGCGCCAGCACCCTGGGGAGGGCTGGTCTGAAAGCTTTCTTT	CASTLGRAGLKAFF	14	NA	TRBJ1-1	TRBV5-1	NA
TGTGCCAGCAGGACGGTTACTCCCCCAGATACGCAGTATTTT	CASRTVTPPDTQYF	14	NA	TRBJ2-3	TRBV27	NA
TGTGCCAGCAGCGTAGATCCGGGCGGCACCTACGAGCAGTTCTTC	CASSVDPGGTYEQFF	15	NA	TRBJ2-1	TRBV9	NA
TGCAGTGCCCATGAGGACAGTCATAGCAATCAGCCCCAGCATTTT	CSAHEDSHSNQPQHF	15	once	TRBJ1-5	TRBV20-1	NA
TGTGCCAGCAGTGAAACCCCCATGCTAGGCTCCTACGAGCAGTACTTC	CASSETPMLGSYEQYF	16	NA	TRBJ2-7	TRBV2	NA
TGTGCCAGCAGTGCCACAGAACCCTACGAGCAGTACTTC	CASSATEPYEQYF	13	NA	TRBJ2-7	TRBV12-3/TRBV12-4	NA
TGTGCCAGCAGCTTAGGACTAGCGAAAAAAAACATTCAGTACTTC	CASSLGLAKKNIQYF	15	few	TRBJ2-4	TRBV7-2	TRBD2
TGTGCCAGCAGTCCCCGGACAGGATCCCGCACAGATACGCAGTATTTT	CASSPRTGSRTDTQYF	16	many	TRBJ2-3	TRBV12-3/TRBV12-4	TRBD1
TGTGCCAGCAGCCTAGGCCTAGCGGTTGAGACCCAGTTCTTC	CASSLGLAVETQFF	14	NA	TRBJ2-1	TRBV7-9	TRBD2
TGTGCCAGCAGCCCTGAAAGCTCCTACGAGCAGTACTTC	CASSPESSYEQYF	13	NA	TRBJ2-7	TRBV5-5	NA
TGTGCCAGCTCAACCGGGACAACTTACGAGCAGTACTTC	CASSTGTTYEQYF	13	NA	TRBJ2-7	TRBV18	NA
TGTGCCATCAGTGAGAACAGGGAGCAGTTCTTC	CAISENREQFF	11	few	TRBJ2-1	TRBV10-3	NA
TGTGCCAGCAGTGATAATCTCGAGACGTTAAGCGGGGATACGCAGTATTTT	CASSDNLETLSGDTQYF	17	NA	TRBJ2-3	TRBV25-1	NA
TGTGCCAGCAGCTTAACCGGGACAGCCAAAAACATTCAGTACTTC	CASSLTGTAKNIQYF	15	NA	TRBJ2-4	TRBV7-2	NA
TGCAGTGCGGATGCCCCCGGGCCCCAATACGAGCAGTACTTC	CSADAPGPQYEQYF	14	NA	TRBJ2-7	TRBV20-1	NA
TGCAGTGCTATCCTCGCCCGGGACAGGGGGTTTTTGGGGCGCGAGCAGTACTTC	CSAILARDRGFLGREQYF	18	many	TRBJ2-7	TRBV20-1	TRBD1
TGTGCCTGGAGTCACAGGGGGGGAAACACTGAAGCTTTCTTT	CAWSHRGGNTEAFF	14	NA	TRBJ1-1	TRBV30	TRBD1
TGCAGTGCAGGAGGGCCTGAGCAGTACTTC	CSAGGPEQYF	10	few	TRBJ2-5	TRBV20-1	NA
TGCAGTGCTGCGATCACAACCGTCCACAATGAGCAGTTCTTC	CSAAITTVHNEQFF	14	few	TRBJ2-1	TRBV20-1	NA
TGTGCCAGCAGTTTATCGGGACTAGTCAACTCCTACGAGCAGTACTTC	CASSLSGLVNSYEQYF	16	many	TRBJ2-7	TRBV12-3/TRBV12-4	TRBD2
TGTGCCAGCTCACCTTTCCCGCCAGAGCAGTACTTC	CASSPFPPEQYF	12	NA	TRBJ2-5	TRBV18	NA
TGTGCCACCAGCAGAGATGATAGGCGGGACACTGAAGCTTTCTTT	CATSRDDRRDTEAFF	15	NA	TRBJ1-1	TRBV15	NA
TGCAGTGCTAGTAGGAACACCGGGGAGCTGTTTTTT	CSASRNTGELFF	12	NA	TRBJ2-2	TRBV20-1	NA
TGCGCCAGCAGCTCTGAGCCTACTAGCACAGATACGCAGTATTTT	CASSSEPTSTDTQYF	15	NA	TRBJ2-3	TRBV5-1	NA
TGTGCCAGCAGCTTAGCACAGACCCACCAAGAGACCCAGTACTTC	CASSLAQTHQETQYF	15	NA	TRBJ2-5	TRBV7-9	NA
TGCAGTGCCCCGTCAGCAGGCTACACCTTC	CSAPSAGYTF	10	few	TRBJ1-2	TRBV20-1	NA
TGCAGTGCTAGGTCATTACGGCGGGGGGGCACCTACAATGAGCAGTACTTC	CSARSLRRGGTYNEQYF	17	NA	TRBJ2-7	TRBV20-1	TRBD2